The rows below give T cell receptor beta chains drawn from one sample of a study of breast tumors, draining lymph nodes, adjacent tissues. TCRdb analysed the multiplex PCR reads with MiXCR anew, one entry per CDR3 protein. The table records a few hundred thousand distinct CDR3 sequences, around 35% of them present only once. The specimen was axillary lymph node tissue. These receptors were obtained from a female donor with breast cancer. Some clones in this sample may be carry-over from other donors' samples. Each CDR3 is given without its conserved first and last residue.

V	J	CDR3
TRBV6-5	TRBJ2-7	ASRGRTYEQY
TRBV4-1	TRBJ1-5	ASSQLDRDQPQH
TRBV24-1	TRBJ2-2	ATSVSGELF
TRBV10-3	TRBJ2-5	AISGGLGTEETQY
TRBV20-1	TRBJ1-5	SAREGPTQH
TRBV6-6	TRBJ2-1	ASSSGPTGEQF
TRBV11-3	TRBJ2-1	ASRGGDRPYNEQF
TRBV20-1	TRBJ1-5	SALPNGVRTPAGSPNQPQH
TRBV24-1	TRBJ2-1	ATSDLRSEQF
TRBV7-6	TRBJ2-2	ASSLVAGEAGELF
TRBV5-1	TRBJ2-1	ASSKLTSGSNNEQF
TRBV7-2	TRBJ2-7	ASSLETVGSYEQY
TRBV11-2	TRBJ1-6	ASSPGGETPLH
TRBV20-1	TRBJ2-1	SADPRGLAGGSNEQF
TRBV7-3	TRBJ2-3	ASSPGTSGSVPDTQY
TRBV2	TRBJ1-5	ASSEAGRYNQPQH
TRBV19	TRBJ2-2	ASSRRTSGRPNTGELF
TRBV5-6	TRBJ2-5	ASSLAAGRKTQY